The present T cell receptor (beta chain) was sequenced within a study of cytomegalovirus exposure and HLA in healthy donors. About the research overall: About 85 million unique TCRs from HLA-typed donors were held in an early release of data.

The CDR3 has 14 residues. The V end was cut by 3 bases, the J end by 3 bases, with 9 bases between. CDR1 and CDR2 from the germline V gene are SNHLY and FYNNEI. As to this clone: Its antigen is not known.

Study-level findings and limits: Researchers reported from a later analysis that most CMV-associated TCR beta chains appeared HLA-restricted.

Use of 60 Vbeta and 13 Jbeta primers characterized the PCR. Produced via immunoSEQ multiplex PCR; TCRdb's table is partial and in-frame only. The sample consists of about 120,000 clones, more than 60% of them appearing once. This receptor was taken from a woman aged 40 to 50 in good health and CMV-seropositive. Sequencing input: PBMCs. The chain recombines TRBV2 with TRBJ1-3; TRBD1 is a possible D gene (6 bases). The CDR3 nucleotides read TGTGCCAGCAGTGAGACAGGACTTGGAAACACCATATATTTT. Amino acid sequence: CASSETGLGNTIYF.